The 4 T cell receptor beta chains below were found in one sample sequenced in a study of somatic mutations in cytotoxic T cells in rheumatoid arthritis. TCRdb's copy holds only in-frame clones and misses some; the assay was immunoSEQ multiplex PCR. The sample has thousands of clones; about 74% are singletons. Specimen: CD8+ T cells sorted from blood. The origin of the receptors is an adult with rheumatoid arthritis.

V gene TRBV6-1 combines with J gene TRBJ2-7, with TRBD2 identical over 7 bases. V trimming: 9 bases; J trimming: 7 bases; junction bases outside the gene matches: 6. This CDR3 is built from 11 residues. Per the germline V gene, CDR1 is MNHNS and CDR2 is SASEGT. CDR3 loop: CARQTSREQYF. In DNA form, the CDR3 reads TGTGCCAGACAGACTAGCAGGGAGCAGTACTTC.

This chain uses TRBV19 with TRBJ2-2; D remains unclear. The CDR3 runs 13 residues. V lost 3 bases to trimming and J lost 5 bases, with 7 bases between them. Looked up from germline, CDR1 is LNHDA and CDR2 is SQIVND (reference sequence). As DNA, the CDR3 is TGTGCCAGTAGTATCGCAGCAACCGGGGAGCTGTTTTTT. Protein sequence: CASSIAATGELFF.

J is TRBJ2-7 and V is TRBV6-1, with unresolved D. Between the trimmed V and J ends, which lost 1 base and 3 bases, there was a span of 16 bases. Looked up from germline, CDR1 is MNHNS and CDR2 is SASEGT. This CDR3 has 16 amino acids. The CDR3 nucleotides read TGTGCCAGCAGTGAAGTGGGGATACAGTTACGCTACGAGCAGTACTTC. Amino acid sequence: CASSEVGIQLRYEQYF.

This clone has only one observation. This rearrangement joins TRBV13 to TRBJ1-2, with D possibly being TRBD1 (5 bases). Germline CDR1 and CDR2: PRHDT and FYEKMQ (reference sequence). The CDR3 is 17 amino acids. The V and J ends lost 5 bases and 8 bases respectively, with 27 bases between them. CDR3 amino acids: CASSPIGSPGRYPGYTF. The CDR3 DNA reads as TGTGCCAGCAGCCCGATCGGGAGTCCAGGGAGGTATCCCGGCTACACCTTC.